The source of this T cell receptor (beta chain) is a study of cytomegalovirus exposure and HLA in healthy donors. About the study: Early released data comprised about 84 million unique TCRs from HLA-typed donors. Study-wide results and caveats: Of the V segments, some could not be distinguished, including TRBV6-2 and TRBV6-3, and were excluded. DRB1 showed the most TCR associations and HLA-C the fewest in a later analysis, as rates varied by HLA locus.

The germline V gene encodes CDR1 SGHRS and CDR2 YFSETQ. This CDR3 has 16 amino acids. The germline V and J ends were trimmed by 7 bases and 4 bases, with 23 bases remaining between them. Details on this clone: Its antigen is unknown.

PCR primers comprised 60 Vbeta and 13 Jbeta primers. The table came from immunoSEQ multiplex PCR; TCRdb's copy has only in-frame clones and leaves some out. The sample features 90,000 to 120,000 clones, with about 0.59% in its top ten. The V and J genes are TRBV5-1 and TRBJ1-1; D might be TRBD1 (6 bases). Source material: PBMCs. The sequence derives from a man aged 45-65 years in good health and CMV-seronegative. CDR3 nucleotide sequence: TGCGCCAGCGGCCCCCTCGGGGGGGCGCCGGGCACTGAAGCTTTCTTT. Translated: CASGPLGGAPGTEAFF.